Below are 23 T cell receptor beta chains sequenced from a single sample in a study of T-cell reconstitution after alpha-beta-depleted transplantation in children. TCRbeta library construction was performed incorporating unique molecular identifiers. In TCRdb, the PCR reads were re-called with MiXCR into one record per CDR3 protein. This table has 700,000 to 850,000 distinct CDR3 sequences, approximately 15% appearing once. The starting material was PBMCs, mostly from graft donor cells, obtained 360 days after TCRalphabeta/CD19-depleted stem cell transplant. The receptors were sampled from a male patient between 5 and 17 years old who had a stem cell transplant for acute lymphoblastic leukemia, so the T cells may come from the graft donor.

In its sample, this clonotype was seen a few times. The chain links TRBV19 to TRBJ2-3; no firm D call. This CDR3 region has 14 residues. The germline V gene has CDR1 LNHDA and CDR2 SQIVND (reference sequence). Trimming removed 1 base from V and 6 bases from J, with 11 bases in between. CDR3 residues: CASSIVPQADTQYF. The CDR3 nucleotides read TGTGCCAGTAGTATAGTCCCGCAGGCGGATACGCAGTATTTT. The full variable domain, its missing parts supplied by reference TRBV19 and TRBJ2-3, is DGGITQSPKYLFRKEGQNVTLSCEQNLNHDAMYWYRQDPGQGLRLIYYSQIVNDFQKGDIAEGYSVSREKKESFPLTVTSAQKNPTAFYLCASSIVPQADTQYFGPGTRLTVL.

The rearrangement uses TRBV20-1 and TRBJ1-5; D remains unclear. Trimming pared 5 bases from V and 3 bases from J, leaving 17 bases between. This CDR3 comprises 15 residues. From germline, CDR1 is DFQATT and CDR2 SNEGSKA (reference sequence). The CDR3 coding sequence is TGCAGTGCTCTTTACTCCGACCCGGTCAATCAGCCCCAGCATTTT. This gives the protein CSALYSDPVNQPQHF.

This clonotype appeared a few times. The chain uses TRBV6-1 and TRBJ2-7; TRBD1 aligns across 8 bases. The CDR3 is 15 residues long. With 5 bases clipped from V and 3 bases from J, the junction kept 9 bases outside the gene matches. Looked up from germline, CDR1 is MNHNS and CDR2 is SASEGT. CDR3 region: CASSLPGTGVYEQYF. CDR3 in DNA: TGTGCCAGCAGTCTCCCCGGGACAGGAGTCTACGAGCAGTACTTC.

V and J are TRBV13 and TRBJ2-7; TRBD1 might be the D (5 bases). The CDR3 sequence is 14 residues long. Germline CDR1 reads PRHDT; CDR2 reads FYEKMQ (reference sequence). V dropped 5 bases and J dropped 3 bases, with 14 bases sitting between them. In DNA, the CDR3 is TGTGCCAGCAGCCATAACAGGTTAAGCTACGAGCAGTACTTC. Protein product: CASSHNRLSYEQYF.

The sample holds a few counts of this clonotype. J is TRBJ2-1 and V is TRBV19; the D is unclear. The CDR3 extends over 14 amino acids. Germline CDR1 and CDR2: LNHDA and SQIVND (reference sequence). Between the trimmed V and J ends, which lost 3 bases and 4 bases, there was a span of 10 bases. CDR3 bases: TGTGCCAGTAGTATTACCCAACTATACAATGAGCAGTTCTTC. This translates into CASSITQLYNEQFF.

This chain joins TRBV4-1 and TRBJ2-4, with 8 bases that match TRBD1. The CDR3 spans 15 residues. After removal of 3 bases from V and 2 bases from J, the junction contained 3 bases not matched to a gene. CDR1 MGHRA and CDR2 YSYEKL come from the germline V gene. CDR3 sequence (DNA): TGCGCCAGCAGCCAGACAGGGGTTACCAAAAACATTCAGTACTTC. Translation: CASSQTGVTKNIQYF.

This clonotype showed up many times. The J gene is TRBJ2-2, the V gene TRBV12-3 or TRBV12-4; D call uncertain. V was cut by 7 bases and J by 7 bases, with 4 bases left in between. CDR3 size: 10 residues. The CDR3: CASKDGELFF. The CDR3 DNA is TGTGCCAGCAAGGACGGGGAGCTGTTTTTT.

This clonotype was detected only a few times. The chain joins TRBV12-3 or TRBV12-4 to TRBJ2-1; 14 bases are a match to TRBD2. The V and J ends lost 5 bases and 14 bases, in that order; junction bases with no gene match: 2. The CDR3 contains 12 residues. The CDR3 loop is CASSPGLAGEFF. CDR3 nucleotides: TGTGCCAGCAGTCCGGGACTAGCGGGGGAGTTCTTC.

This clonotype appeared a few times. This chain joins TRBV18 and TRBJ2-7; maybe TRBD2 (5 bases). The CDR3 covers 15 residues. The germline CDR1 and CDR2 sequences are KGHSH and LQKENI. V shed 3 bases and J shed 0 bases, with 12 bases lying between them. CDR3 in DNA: TGTGCCAGCTCACCCTCCGGGAATCCCTCCTACGAGCAGTACTTC. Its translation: CASSPSGNPSYEQYF.

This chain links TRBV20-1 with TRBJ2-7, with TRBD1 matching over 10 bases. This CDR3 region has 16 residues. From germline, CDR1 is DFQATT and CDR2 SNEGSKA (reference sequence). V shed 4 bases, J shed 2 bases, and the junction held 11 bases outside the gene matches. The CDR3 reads CSAKTHRDRGAYEQYF. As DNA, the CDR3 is TGCAGTGCTAAAACCCACCGGGACAGGGGTGCCTACGAGCAGTACTTC.

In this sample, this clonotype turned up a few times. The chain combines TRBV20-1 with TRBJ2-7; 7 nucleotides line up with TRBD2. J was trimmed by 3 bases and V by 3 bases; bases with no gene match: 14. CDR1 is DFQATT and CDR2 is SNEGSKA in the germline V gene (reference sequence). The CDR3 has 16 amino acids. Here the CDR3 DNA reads TGCAGTGCTAGGAGGGAGGGCCTACCCTTCCGCTACGAGCAGTACTTC. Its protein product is CSARREGLPFRYEQYF.

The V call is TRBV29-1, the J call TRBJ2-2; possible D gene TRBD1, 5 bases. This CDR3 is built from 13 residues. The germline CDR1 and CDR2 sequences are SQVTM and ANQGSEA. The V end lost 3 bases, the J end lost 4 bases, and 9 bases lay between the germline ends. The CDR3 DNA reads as TGCAGCGTTGAGGCAGGGTTCACCGGGGAGCTGTTTTTT. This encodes CSVEAGFTGELFF.

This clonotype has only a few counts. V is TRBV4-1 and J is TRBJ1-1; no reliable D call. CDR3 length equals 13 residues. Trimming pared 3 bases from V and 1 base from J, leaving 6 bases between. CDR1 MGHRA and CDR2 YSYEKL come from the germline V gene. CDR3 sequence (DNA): TGCGCCAGCAGCCACCGACAGAACACTGAAGCTTTCTTT. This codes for CASSHRQNTEAFF.

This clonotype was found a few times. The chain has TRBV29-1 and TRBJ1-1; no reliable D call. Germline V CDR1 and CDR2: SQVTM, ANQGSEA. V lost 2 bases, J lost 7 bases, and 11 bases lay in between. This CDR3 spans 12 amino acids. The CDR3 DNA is TGCAGCGTTGAACTGGATTCCGGTGAAGCTTTCTTT. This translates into CSVELDSGEAFF.

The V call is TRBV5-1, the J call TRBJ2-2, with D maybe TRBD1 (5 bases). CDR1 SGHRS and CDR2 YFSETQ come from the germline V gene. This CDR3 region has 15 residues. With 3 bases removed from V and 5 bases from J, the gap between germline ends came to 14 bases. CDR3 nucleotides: TGCGCCAGCAGCTCTCAGGGTGGCAGGACCGGGGAGCTGTTTTTT. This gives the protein CASSSQGGRTGELFF.

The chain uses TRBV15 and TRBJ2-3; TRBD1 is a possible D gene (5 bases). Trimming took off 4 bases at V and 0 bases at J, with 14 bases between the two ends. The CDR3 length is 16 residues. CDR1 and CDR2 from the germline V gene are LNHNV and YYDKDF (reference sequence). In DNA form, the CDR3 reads TGTGCCACCAGCAAAAGACAGTGGGCTAGCACAGATACGCAGTATTTT. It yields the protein CATSKRQWASTDTQYF.

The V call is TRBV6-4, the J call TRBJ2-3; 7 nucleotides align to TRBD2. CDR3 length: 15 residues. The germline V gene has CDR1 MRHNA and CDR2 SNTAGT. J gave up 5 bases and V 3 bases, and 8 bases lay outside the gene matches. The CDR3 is CASSEGRELQDTQYF. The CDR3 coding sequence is TGTGCCAGCAGTGAAGGGCGGGAGTTACAAGATACGCAGTATTTT.

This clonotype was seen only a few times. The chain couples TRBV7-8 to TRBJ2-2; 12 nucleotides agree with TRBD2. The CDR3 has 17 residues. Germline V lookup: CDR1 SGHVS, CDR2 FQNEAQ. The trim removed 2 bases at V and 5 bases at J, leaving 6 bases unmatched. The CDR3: CASSLWLAGGSTGELFF. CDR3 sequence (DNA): TGTGCCAGCAGCTTATGGCTAGCGGGAGGGAGTACCGGGGAGCTGTTTTTT.

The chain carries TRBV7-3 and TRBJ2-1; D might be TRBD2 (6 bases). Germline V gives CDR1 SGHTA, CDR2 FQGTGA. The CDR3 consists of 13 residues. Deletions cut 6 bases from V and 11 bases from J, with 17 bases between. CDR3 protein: CASSRDWRDQQFF. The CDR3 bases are TGTGCCAGCAGTCGGGACTGGCGCGATCAGCAGTTCTTC.

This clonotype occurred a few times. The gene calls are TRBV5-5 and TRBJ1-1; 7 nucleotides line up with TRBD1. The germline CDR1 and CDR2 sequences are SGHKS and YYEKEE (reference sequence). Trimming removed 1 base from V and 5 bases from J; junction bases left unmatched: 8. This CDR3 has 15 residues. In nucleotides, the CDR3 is TGTGCCAGCAGCTTGAACAGGGGTAGGTGGACTGAAGCTTTCTTT. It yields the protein CASSLNRGRWTEAFF.

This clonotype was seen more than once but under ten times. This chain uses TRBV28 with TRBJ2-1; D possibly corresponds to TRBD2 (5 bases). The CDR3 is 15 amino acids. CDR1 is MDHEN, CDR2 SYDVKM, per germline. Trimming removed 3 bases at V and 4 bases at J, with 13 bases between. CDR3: CASSFTRLFYNEQFF. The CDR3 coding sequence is TGTGCCAGCAGTTTCACTAGACTCTTTTACAATGAGCAGTTCTTC.

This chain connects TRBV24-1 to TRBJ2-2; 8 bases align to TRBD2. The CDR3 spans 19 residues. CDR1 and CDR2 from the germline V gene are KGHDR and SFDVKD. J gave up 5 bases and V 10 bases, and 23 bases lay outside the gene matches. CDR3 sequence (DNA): TGTGCCACGGGGGGGTATGGGACACCTACTAGCGGTAGAACCGGGGAGCTGTTTTTT. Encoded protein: CATGGYGTPTSGRTGELFF.

This CDR3 reads CSASRLQINGYTF. CDR3 sequence (DNA): TGCAGTGCTAGTCGGCTGCAAATAAATGGCTACACCTTC. The V and J genes are TRBV20-1 and TRBJ1-2; D gene ambiguous. Germline CDR1 reads DFQATT; CDR2 reads SNEGSKA (reference sequence). The CDR3 totals 13 residues. Trimming left V 3 bases short and J 6 bases short, with 14 bases between.